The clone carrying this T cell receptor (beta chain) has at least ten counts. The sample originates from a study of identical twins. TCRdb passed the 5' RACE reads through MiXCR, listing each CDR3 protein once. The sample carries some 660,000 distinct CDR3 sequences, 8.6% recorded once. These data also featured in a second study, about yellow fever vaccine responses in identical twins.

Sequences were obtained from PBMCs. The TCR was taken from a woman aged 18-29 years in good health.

In DNA form, the CDR3 reads TGTGCCAGCAGTTACTCGACTAGCGGTCCAGATACGCAGTATTTT. This gives the protein CASSYSTSGPDTQYF. The V and J genes are TRBV6-2 or TRBV6-3 and TRBJ2-3; 9 nucleotides align to TRBD2. CDR3 length: 15 amino acids. Germline assignment: CDR1 MNHEY and CDR2 SVGEGT. J was trimmed by 4 bases and V by 0 bases; bases with no gene match: 2.